Given below is one TCR beta chain in context. The source of the sample is a study of blood T cell repertoires in COVID-19. Study-wide context: COVID-19 samples from acute and convalescent phases originated in the United States, Italy and Spain. PBMCs, B-cell-depleted T cells, or T cells were the source of the cDNA or gDNA that made up the material.

The CDR3 length is 14 residues. Germline lookup yields CDR1 SGHTA and CDR2 FQGNSA. Trimming cost V 5 bases and J 5 bases; bases outside gene matches: 6. Per the authors' pipeline: Reference gene primer amplification gave estimated nucleated cell counts. Assay: immunoSEQ multiplex PCR; the TCRdb copy retains only in-frame clones and omits some. From that table come the V and J calls and clone size; the DNA was used to work out D and trimming. The sample consists of roughly 100,000 clones, 75% to 85% of them appearing once. The chain employs TRBV7-2 and TRBJ1-1; 9 bases match TRBD1. The sequencing sample was made of peripheral blood. The receptor's source is a man in his 60s with acute or convalescent COVID-19. The CDR3 DNA sequence: TGTGCCAGCAGCGAACAGGGGGCGAGGACTGAAGCTTTCTTT. Translating gives CASSEQGARTEAFF.